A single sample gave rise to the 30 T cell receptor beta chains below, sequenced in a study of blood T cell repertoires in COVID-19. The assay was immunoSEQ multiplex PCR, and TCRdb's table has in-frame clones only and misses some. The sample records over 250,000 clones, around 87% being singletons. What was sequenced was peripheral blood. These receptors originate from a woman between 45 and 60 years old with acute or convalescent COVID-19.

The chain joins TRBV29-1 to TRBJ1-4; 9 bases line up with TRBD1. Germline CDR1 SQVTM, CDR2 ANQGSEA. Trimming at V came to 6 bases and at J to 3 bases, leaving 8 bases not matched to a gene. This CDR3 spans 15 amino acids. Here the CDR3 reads CSVTGTGSPNEKLFF. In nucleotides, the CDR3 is TGCAGCGTAACCGGGACAGGGTCCCCTAATGAAAAACTGTTTTTT.

This chain's CDR3 is CASSHAGTGNGYTF. CDR3 nucleotides: TGTGCCAGCAGCCATGCCGGGACAGGGAATGGCTACACCTTC. This sequence joins TRBV3-1 (or the pseudogene TRBV3-2) and TRBJ1-2; 9 positions match TRBD1. The CDR3 is 14 residues long. With V trimmed by 3 bases and J by 6 bases, 5 bases remained unmatched. The germline gives CDR1 LGHDT, CDR2 YNNKEL (reference sequence).

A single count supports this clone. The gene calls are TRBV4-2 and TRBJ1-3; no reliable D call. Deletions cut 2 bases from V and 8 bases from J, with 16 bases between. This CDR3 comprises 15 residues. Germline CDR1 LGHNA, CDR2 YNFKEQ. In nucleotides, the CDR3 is TGTGCCAGCAGCCAAAGTTCCACTACCCAACACACCATATATTTT. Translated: CASSQSSTTQHTIYF.

CDR3 region: CASRVFSGVGQPQHF. CDR3 DNA: TGTGCCAGCAGAGTTTTTTCAGGGGTTGGTCAGCCCCAGCATTTT. The chain recombines TRBV27 with TRBJ1-5, with a tentative D call TRBD1 (6 bases). Germline V lookup: CDR1 MNHEY, CDR2 SMNVEV (reference sequence). Deletions cut 6 bases from V and 6 bases from J, with 18 bases between. This CDR3 region has 15 residues.

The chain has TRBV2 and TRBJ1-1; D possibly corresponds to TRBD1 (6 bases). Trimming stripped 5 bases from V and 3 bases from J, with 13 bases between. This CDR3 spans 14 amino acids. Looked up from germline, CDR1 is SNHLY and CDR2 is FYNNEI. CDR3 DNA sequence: TGTGCCAGCAGTACAAGGGGGTTCGACACTGAAGCTTTCTTT. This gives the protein CASSTRGFDTEAFF.

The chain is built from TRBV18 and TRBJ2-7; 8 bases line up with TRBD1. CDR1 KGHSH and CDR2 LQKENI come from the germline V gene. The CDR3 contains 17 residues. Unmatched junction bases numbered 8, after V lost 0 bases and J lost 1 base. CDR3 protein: CASSPPIYGQGSYEQYF. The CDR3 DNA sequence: TGTGCCAGCTCACCACCGATATACGGACAGGGTTCCTACGAGCAGTACTTC.

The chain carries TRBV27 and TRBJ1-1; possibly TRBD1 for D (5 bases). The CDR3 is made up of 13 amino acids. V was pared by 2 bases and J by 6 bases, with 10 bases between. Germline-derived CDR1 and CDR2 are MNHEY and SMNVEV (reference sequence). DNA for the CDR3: TGTGCCAGCAGTTTACAGGGCCTCTCTGAAGCTTTCTTT. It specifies CASSLQGLSEAFF.

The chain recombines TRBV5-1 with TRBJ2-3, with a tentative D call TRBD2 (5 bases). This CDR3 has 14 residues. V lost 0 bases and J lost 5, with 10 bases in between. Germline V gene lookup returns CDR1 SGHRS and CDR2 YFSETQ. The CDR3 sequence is CASSLGESRDTQYF. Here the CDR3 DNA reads TGCGCCAGCAGCTTGGGGGAGAGTCGAGATACGCAGTATTTT.

Written as DNA, the CDR3 is TGTGCCAGCAGTCCTGGGACAGGGGAGACCCAGTACTTC. It codes for CASSPGTGETQYF. This chain connects TRBV28 to TRBJ2-5; 9 positions match TRBD1. Germline loops: CDR1 MDHEN, CDR2 SYDVKM. The CDR3 covers 13 residues. Losses at the gene ends were 5 bases for V and 5 bases for J; bases not matched to a gene: 3.

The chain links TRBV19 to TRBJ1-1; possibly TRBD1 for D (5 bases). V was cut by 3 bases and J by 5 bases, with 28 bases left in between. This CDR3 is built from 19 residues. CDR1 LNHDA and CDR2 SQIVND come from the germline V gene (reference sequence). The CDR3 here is CASSISRTPTTWGRTEAFF. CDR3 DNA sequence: TGTGCCAGTAGTATTTCCAGGACACCCACCACGTGGGGTAGGACTGAAGCTTTCTTT.

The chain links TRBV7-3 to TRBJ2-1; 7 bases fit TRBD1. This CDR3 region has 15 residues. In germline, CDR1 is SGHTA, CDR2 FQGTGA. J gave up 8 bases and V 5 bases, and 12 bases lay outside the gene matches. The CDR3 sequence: CASSRDRVGSDEQFF. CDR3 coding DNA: TGTGCCAGCAGCCGTGACAGGGTGGGTTCGGATGAGCAGTTCTTC. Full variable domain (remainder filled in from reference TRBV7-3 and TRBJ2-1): GAGVSQTPSNKVTEKGKYVELRCDPISGHTALYWYRQSLGQGPEFLIYFQGTGAADDSGLPNDRFFAVRPEGSVSTLKIQRTERGDSAVYLCASSRDRVGSDEQFFGPGTRLTVL.

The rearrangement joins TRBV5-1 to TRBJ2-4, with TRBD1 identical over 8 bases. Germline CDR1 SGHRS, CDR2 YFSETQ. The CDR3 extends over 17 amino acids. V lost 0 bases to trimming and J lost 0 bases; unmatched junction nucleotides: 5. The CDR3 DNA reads TGCGCCAGCAGCTTGGAAAACCAGGGGGCAGCCAAAAACATTCAGTACTTC. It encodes CASSLENQGAAKNIQYF.

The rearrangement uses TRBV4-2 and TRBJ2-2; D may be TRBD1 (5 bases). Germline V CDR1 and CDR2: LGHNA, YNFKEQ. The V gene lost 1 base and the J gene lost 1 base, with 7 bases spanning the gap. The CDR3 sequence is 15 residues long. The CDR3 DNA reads TGTGCCAGCAGCCAAGGGCAGGGGAACACCGGGGAGCTGTTTTTT. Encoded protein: CASSQGQGNTGELFF.

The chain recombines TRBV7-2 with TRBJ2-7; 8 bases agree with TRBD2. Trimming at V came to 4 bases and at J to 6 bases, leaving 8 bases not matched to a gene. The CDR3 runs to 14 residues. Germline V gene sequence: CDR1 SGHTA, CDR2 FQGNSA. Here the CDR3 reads CASSSGTRGFEQYF. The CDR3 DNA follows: TGTGCCAGCAGCTCCGGGACTAGAGGGTTCGAGCAGTACTTC. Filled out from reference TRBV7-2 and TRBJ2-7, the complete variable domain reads GAGVSQSPSNKVTEKGKDVELRCDPISGHTALYWYRQSLGQGLEFLIYFQGNSAPDKSGLPSDRFSAERTGGSVSTLTIQRTQQEDSAVYLCASSSGTRGFEQYFGPGTRLTVT.

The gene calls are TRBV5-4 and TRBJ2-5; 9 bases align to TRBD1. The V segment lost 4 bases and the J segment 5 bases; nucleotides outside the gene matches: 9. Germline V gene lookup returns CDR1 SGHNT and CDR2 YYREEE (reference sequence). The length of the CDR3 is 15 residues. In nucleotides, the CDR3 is TGTGCCAGCAGCAAACAGGGGGCTTCTTTTGAGACCCAGTACTTC. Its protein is CASSKQGASFETQYF.

The CDR3, as DNA: TGTGCCAGCAGCTTAGCAGGGGCCATGTCCCTCTCCAATGAGCAGTTCTTC. It encodes CASSLAGAMSLSNEQFF. V is TRBV11-2 and J is TRBJ2-1, with D possibly matching TRBD1 (6 bases). Germline lookup yields CDR1 SGHAT and CDR2 FQNNGV. V was shortened by 1 base and J by 6 bases, with 19 bases between the two germline ends. The length of the CDR3 is 17 residues.

This CDR3 reads CASSQATEQVYF. The CDR3 region has the DNA TGTGCCAGCAGCCAAGCGACGGAGCAAGTGTATTTT. This rearrangement joins TRBV4-2 to TRBJ2-3; no reliable D call. The V end lost 1 base, the J end lost 14 bases, and 13 bases lay between the germline ends. The CDR3 loop spans 12 amino acids. The germline V gene has CDR1 LGHNA and CDR2 YNFKEQ.

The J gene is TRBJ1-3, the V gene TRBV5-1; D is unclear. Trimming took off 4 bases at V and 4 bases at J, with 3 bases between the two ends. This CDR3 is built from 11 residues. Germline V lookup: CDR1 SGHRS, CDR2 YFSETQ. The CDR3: CASSPGNTIYF. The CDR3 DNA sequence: TGCGCCAGCAGCCCGGGAAACACCATATATTTT.

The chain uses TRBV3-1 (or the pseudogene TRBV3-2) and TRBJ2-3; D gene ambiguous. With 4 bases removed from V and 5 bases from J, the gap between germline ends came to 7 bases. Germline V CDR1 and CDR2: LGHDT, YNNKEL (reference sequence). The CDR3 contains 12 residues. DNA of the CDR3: TGTGCCAGCAGCCCCTATTTAGATACGCAGTATTTT. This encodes CASSPYLDTQYF.

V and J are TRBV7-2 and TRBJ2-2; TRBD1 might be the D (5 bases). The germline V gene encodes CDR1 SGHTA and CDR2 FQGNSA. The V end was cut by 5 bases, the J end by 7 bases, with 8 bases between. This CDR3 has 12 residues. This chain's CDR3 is CASSAGLGELFF. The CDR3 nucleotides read TGTGCCAGCAGCGCAGGGCTCGGGGAGCTGTTTTTT.

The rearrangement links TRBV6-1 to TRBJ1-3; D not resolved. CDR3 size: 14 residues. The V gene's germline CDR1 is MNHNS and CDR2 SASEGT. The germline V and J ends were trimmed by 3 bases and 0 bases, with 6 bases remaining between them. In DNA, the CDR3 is TGTGCCAGCAGTGAGGTACACTCTGGAAACACCATATATTTT. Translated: CASSEVHSGNTIYF.

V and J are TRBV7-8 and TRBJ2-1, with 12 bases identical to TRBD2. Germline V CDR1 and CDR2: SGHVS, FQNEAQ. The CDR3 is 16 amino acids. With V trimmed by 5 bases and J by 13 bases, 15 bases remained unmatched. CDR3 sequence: CASSREASGRAWRQFF. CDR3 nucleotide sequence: TGTGCCAGCAGCAGAGAGGCTAGCGGGAGGGCTTGGCGACAGTTCTTC.

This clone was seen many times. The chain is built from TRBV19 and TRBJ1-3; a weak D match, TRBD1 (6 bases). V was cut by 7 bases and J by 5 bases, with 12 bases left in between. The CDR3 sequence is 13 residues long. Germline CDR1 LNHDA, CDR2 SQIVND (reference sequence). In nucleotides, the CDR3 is TGTGCCAGTAACCCACAGGGTCGAAACACCATATATTTT. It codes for CASNPQGRNTIYF.

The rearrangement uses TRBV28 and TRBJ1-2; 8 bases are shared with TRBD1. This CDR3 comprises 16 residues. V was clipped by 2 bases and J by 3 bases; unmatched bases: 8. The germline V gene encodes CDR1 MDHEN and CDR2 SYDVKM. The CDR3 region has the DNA TGTGCCAGCAGTTTAACCCCTGCAGGGGGCTACTATGGCTACACCTTC. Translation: CASSLTPAGGYYGYTF.

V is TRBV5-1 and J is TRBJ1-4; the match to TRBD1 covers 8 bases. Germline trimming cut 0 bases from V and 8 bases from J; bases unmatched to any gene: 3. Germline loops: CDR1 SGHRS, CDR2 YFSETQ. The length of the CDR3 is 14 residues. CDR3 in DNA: TGCGCCAGCAGCTTGGGCGGGACAGGAGAAAAACTGTTTTTT. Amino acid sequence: CASSLGGTGEKLFF.

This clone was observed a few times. CDR3 sequence: CASSLDRVDQPQHF. CDR3 bases: TGTGCCAGCAGCCTGGACAGGGTGGATCAGCCCCAGCATTTT. The chain has TRBV7-9 and TRBJ1-5; 8 bases agree with TRBD1. Per germline, CDR1 SEHNR and CDR2 FQNEAQ (reference sequence). The ends lost 5 bases at V and 5 bases at J; junction bases unmatched: 5. This CDR3 is 14 amino acids long.

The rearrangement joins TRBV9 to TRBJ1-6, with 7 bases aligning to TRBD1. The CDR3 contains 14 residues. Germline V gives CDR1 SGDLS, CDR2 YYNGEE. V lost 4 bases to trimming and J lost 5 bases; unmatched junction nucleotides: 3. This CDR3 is CASSPQGDNSPLHF. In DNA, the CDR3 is TGTGCCAGCAGCCCCCAGGGGGATAATTCACCCCTCCACTTT.

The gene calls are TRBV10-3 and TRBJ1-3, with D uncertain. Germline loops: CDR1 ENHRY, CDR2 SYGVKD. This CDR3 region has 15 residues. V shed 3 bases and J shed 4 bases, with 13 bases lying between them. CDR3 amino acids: CAISDGPTSGNTIYF. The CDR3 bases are TGTGCCATCAGTGATGGCCCAACCTCGGGAAACACCATATATTTT.

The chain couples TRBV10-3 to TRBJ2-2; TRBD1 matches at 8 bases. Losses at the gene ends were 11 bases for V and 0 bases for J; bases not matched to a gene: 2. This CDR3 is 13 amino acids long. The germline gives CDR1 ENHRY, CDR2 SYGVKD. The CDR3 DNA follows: TGTGCCGGACAGGGCTCGAACACCGGGGAGCTGTTTTTT. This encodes CAGQGSNTGELFF.

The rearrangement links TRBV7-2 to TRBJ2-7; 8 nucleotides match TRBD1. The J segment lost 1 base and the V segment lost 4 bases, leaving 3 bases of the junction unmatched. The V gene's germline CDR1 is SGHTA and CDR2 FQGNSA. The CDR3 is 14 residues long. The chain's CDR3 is CASSSHRGSYEQYF. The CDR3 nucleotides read TGTGCCAGCAGCTCACACAGGGGGTCCTACGAGCAGTACTTC. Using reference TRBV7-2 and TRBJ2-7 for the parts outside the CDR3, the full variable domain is GAGVSQSPSNKVTEKGKDVELRCDPISGHTALYWYRQSLGQGLEFLIYFQGNSAPDKSGLPSDRFSAERTGGSVSTLTIQRTQQEDSAVYLCASSSHRGSYEQYFGPGTRLTVT.